This is a list of T cell receptor beta chains from one sample in a study of molecular identifiers for immune sequencing clone quantification. TCRdb re-derived calls from the PCR reads in MiXCR, one entry per CDR3 protein. The table lists fewer than 350,000 distinct CDR3 sequences, 20% to 25% of them singletons. Sequences were obtained from naive CD8+ T cells from blood, with Jurkat cell RNA spiked in. Receptors originate from a human donor in good health. Some libraries in this study had Jurkat cell RNA spiked in. Both conserved end residues are part of each CDR3. D genes are given only for firm matches. Rows may omit the clone size; those that give it use once, few, many or a size class.

clone size	D gene	V gene	CDR3 length	J gene	CDR3 DNA	CDR3 protein
.	.	TRBV15	16	TRBJ1-1	TGTGCCACCAGCTCGGAAAAGGGGGGGCTGAACACTGAAGCTTTCTTT	CATSSEKGGLNTEAFF
many	.	TRBV3-1	12	TRBJ2-1	TGTGCCAGCAGCCCTGCGGGGAATGAGCAGTTCTTC	CASSPAGNEQFF
few	.	TRBV7-3	21	TRBJ2-3	TGTGCCAGCAGACCCGACGACCCGGGCATCCTCTTCCGAGCCCAATGCGATACGCAGTATTTT	CASRPDDPGILFRAQCDTQYF
few	.	TRBV27	14	TRBJ1-1	TGTGCCAGCAGTGTTACAGGCCTGAACACTGAAGCTTTCTTT	CASSVTGLNTEAFF
.	TRBD2	TRBV10-2	15	TRBJ2-2	TGCGCCAGCACCCCCCTAGCGGGCAACACCGGGGAGCTGTTTTTT	CASTPLAGNTGELFF
many	TRBD1	TRBV19	13	TRBJ2-5	TGTGCCAGTAACACAGGGGCGGGAGAGACCCAGTACTTC	CASNTGAGETQYF
many	TRBD2	TRBV12-3/TRBV12-4	12	TRBJ2-3	TGTGCCAGCAGTTTGGCGCTAGCGGCGCAGTATTTT	CASSLALAAQYF
.	.	TRBV10-3	13	TRBJ2-3	TGTGCCATCAGTGTGAAGGGGCCAGATACGCAGTATTTT	CAISVKGPDTQYF
few	TRBD2	TRBV14	15	TRBJ2-3	TGTGCCAGCAGCCAAGCTAGCGGGGTCACAGATACGCAGTATTTT	CASSQASGVTDTQYF
.	.	TRBV19	15	TRBJ2-7	TGTGCCAGTAGTATCCGGGCCCGGCAGCCCTACGAGCAGTACTTC	CASSIRARQPYEQYF
many	.	TRBV6-1	15	TRBJ2-3	TGTGCCTCCATGATGGGATTCACTCTCACAGATACGCAGTATTTT	CASMMGFTLTDTQYF
many	.	TRBV7-9	15	TRBJ1-1	TGTGCCAGCAGCTTAGCGCAGGCAGGACTAACTGAAGCTTTCTTT	CASSLAQAGLTEAFF
.	.	TRBV30	14	TRBJ2-7	TGTGCCTGGAATCCGGGGTTTGTTAGCCACGAGCAGTACTTC	CAWNPGFVSHEQYF